This T cell receptor beta chain originates from a study of radiation and T cells in renal cell carcinoma (dated by TCRdb to 2020 to 2022). Describing the broader study: A total of around 50 samples underwent TCR beta sequencing, made up of 25 or so tumors and about 27 peripheral blood samples. Across all 50 or so samples, several million unique CDR3 nucleotide sequences, encoding 2 million to 3 million unique CDR3 amino acid sequences, were identified.

The sample's time point label, decoded: tumor resected at nephrectomy. The treatment or condition label, as the study defines it: 15 Gy SBRT to primary tumor, nephrectomy 4 weeks later. Samples came from a clinical trial, in which primary renal cell carcinomas received 15 Gy stereotactic body radiation therapy followed by nephrectomy 4 weeks later. All patients had renal cell carcinoma with clear cell pathology. Tumors were mechanically dissociated, digested with collagenase/hyaluronidase at 37 °C, processed in gentleMACS C tubes, and stored in liquid nitrogen. Genomic DNA for TCR sequencing was prepared using the QIAamp DNA Blood Mini Kit (Qiagen). Only samples passing all quality control checks were included in the analyses. CDR1 MRHNA and CDR2 SNTAGT are derived from the germline V gene. The V and J ends are trimmed by 2 bases and 6 bases, leaving 13 bases between them. CDR3 length: 15 amino acids, cysteine to phenylalanine. Only the CDR3 part of the read is kept: 45 bases, read in frame from the first base.

For this clone: Its antigen is currently not known. No per-base quality is available; no much larger clone lies one base away.

The paper's findings and limits, for the study overall: TCR clonality was higher in irradiated tumors than in controls, as the top 100 clonotypes made up an average of around 54% of the repertoire in irradiated tumors compared with approximately 45% in nephrectomy-only tumors. Because the trial had a single-armed design, the trial could not examine how radiation dose or scheduling affected the TCR repertoire. Compared with control tumors, irradiated tumors had a greater number of dominant CDR3 motifs, and these motifs made up a bigger portion of the repertoire. Because only small tumor regions of approximately 1 g were available, the study did not capture intratumoral heterogeneity. In blood, the top tumor clonotypes increased between baseline and 2 weeks post-radiation and then shrank by 4 weeks, which suggests that tumor-resident clones expanded only transiently. Because pretreatment tumor biopsies were not available, the study could not determine whether clonotypes were already present within the tumor at baseline.

The immunoSEQ kit was used, according to the manufacturer's recommendations, to generate TCR beta libraries from genomic DNA. To prepare libraries, a first multiplex PCR with proprietary primers was run, followed by a second PCR that added unique barcodes, and a bead cleanup was done after each round. A kit-provided positive control reaction and a negative control reaction were included in every sample batch. The final libraries were assessed on an Agilent 4200 TapeStation D1000 ScreenTape, pooled by volume, and quantified by qPCR. An Illumina NextSeq500 fitted with a MidOutput 150-cycle cartridge performed the sequencing, running 156 Read1 cycles and 15 Index1 cycles with the kit's custom primers. The pooled library was loaded at about 0.93 pM with about 20% PhiX control spiked in. The authors' analysis ran thus. Vendor-processed data were analyzed in R, and a clonotype was defined as all T cells sharing the same CDR3 nucleotide sequence. In the clone abundance analyses, frequencies in each sample were normalized to that sample's 10,000 most abundant clones. Before analysis, public T cell clones were removed, and these numbered fewer than six per sample on average. Dominant motifs were analyzed with ImmunoMap using the PAM10 matrix, a gap penalty of 30, and a homology threshold of 0.3, and motifs with a cumulative frequency of at least 0.01 were considered dominant. A difference in abundance of at least 32-fold between compartments was used to define tumor-enriched and baseline blood-enriched clonotypes. The Baroni-Urbani and Buser coefficient was used to measure tumor-blood repertoire similarity, and groups were compared with two-tailed Wilcoxon tests in R. TCRdb obtained this table from immuneACCESS and retained in-frame rearrangements with V and J assigned. These tables miss some clones; where compared with another copy, unresolved V genes account for less than half of the shortfall, and the remainder is unexplained. That table gives V, J and clone size, and the DNA gave D and trimming. Recorded for this sample are around 16,000 clones; roughly 50% of them occurred a single time. The biggest ten clones account for under 50% of the sample.

The sequenced sample was tumor tissue, obtained from a patient whose treatment included radiotherapy and nephrectomy. This sequence was found in a woman aged 60 to 75 with renal cell carcinoma. The chain is made from TRBV6-4 and TRBJ2-2; the D gene is unclear. This receptor carries the CDR3 CASSDVHESPGELFF. The sequence in DNA is TGTGCCAGCAGTGACGTTCATGAATCCCCCGGGGAGCTGTTTTTT.